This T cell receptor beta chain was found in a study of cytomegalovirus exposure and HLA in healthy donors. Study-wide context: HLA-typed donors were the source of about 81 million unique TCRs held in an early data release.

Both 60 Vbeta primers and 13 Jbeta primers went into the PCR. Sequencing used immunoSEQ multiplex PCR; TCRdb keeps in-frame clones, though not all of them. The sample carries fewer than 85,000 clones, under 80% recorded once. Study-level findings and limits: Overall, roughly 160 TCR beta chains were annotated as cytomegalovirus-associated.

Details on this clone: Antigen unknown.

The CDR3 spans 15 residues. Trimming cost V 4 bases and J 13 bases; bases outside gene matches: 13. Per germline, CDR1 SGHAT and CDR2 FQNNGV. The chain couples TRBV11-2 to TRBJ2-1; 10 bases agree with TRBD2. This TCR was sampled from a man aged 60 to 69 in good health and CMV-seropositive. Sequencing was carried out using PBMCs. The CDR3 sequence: CASSSQASGGSLQFF. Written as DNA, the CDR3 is TGTGCCAGCAGCTCCCAGGCTAGCGGGGGATCGTTACAGTTCTTC.